The 9 T cell receptor beta chains reported below all come from one sample, sequenced in a study of molecular identifiers for immune sequencing clone quantification. A single record per CDR3 protein comes from TCRdb applying MiXCR to the PCR reads. This sample yields 8,500 to 11,000 distinct CDR3 sequences, of which around a fifth are seen a single time; around 1.7% belongs to the top ten. What was sequenced was naive CD8+ T cells from blood, with Jurkat cell RNA spiked in. Subset reported: FACS-sorted CD8+CD4-CCR7+CD45RA+ naive T cells. The origin of the receptors is a human donor in good health. Some libraries in this study had Jurkat cell RNA spiked in.

As for this clonotype: One junction end does not reproduce the germline sequence, and a read error may be involved. The J gene is TRBJ2-1, the V gene TRBV10-2, with D perhaps assigned TRBD1 or TRBD2 (6 bases each). Germline V lookup: CDR1 WSHSY, CDR2 SAAADI. This CDR3 region has 16 residues. This CDR3 is CASNEGGGGVYNEQFF. Here the CDR3 DNA reads TGCGCCAGCAATGAGGGGGGAGGAGGGGTGTACAATGAGCAGTTCTTC.

Comment on this clonotype: Sequence at one end of the junction differs from germline and may be a read error. The chain links TRBV11-2 to TRBJ2-7; 8 nucleotides match TRBD1. Germline assignment: CDR1 SGHAT and CDR2 FQNNGV. The CDR3 totals 15 residues. CDR3 sequence: CACSFGQGLRCEQYF. The CDR3 DNA is TGTGCCTGCAGCTTCGGACAGGGCCTCCGGTGCGAGCAGTACTTC.

This clonotype counts as medium-sized. The chain employs TRBV19 and TRBJ2-3; 9 nucleotides line up with TRBD2. CDR3 length equals 14 residues. Germline loops: CDR1 LNHDA, CDR2 SQIVND (reference sequence). V was pared by 7 bases and J by 5 bases, with 7 bases of the junction left unmatched. The CDR3 protein is CASTEAGGVDTQYF. In DNA, the CDR3 is TGTGCCAGTACCGAAGCGGGAGGTGTAGATACGCAGTATTTT.

In this sample, this clonotype is medium-sized (0.01 to 0.1%). The V call is TRBV7-8, the J call TRBJ2-2, with D uncertain. The CDR3 spans 15 residues. Per the germline V gene, CDR1 is SGHVS and CDR2 is FQNEAQ. V was shortened by 5 bases and J by 0 bases, with 10 bases between the two germline ends. The DNA of the CDR3 is TGTGCCAGCAGCCCCCTAATCGCGAACACCGGGGAGCTGTTTTTT. Its translation: CASSPLIANTGELFF.

Details on this clonotype: A much larger clone differs by one base, so this may be a read error. V usage is TRBV20-1 and J usage is TRBJ2-1, with D perhaps matching TRBD1 or TRBD2 (5 bases each). Germline V gene sequence: CDR1 DFQATT, CDR2 SNEGSKA (reference sequence). V was clipped by 4 bases and J by 5 bases, with 12 bases between them. This CDR3 contains 13 residues. The CDR3 coding sequence is TGCAGTGCTAAAGAGGGGCCTCACAATGAGCAGTTCTTC. It specifies CSAKEGPHNEQFF.

Comment on this clonotype: A read error may explain this, as a much larger clone is one base away. This rearrangement joins TRBV25-1 to TRBJ1-1; 7 positions match TRBD1. The CDR3 sequence is 18 residues long. Germline lookup yields CDR1 MGHDK and CDR2 SYGVNS. With 4 bases clipped from V and 3 bases from J, the junction kept 17 bases outside the gene matches. CDR3 protein: CASSGWGGGSWADTEAFF. Written as DNA, the CDR3 is TGTGCCAGCAGTGGATGGGGAGGGGGCTCATGGGCTGACACTGAAGCTTTCTTT.

This clonotype occurred a few times. CDR3 residues: CASSLRPSGGSYNEQFF. The DNA for the CDR3 is TGTGCCAGCAGCCTACGACCTAGCGGGGGCTCCTACAATGAGCAGTTCTTC. The chain employs TRBV7-3 and TRBJ2-1, with 10 bases lining up with TRBD2. CDR1 SGHTA and CDR2 FQGTGA come from the germline V gene. The CDR3 covers 17 residues. After removal of 5 bases from V and 0 bases from J, the junction contained 7 bases not matched to a gene.

Judged by abundance, this clonotype is medium-sized. V and J are TRBV29-1 and TRBJ2-2; the D call may be TRBD1 or TRBD2 (6 bases each). CDR1 is SQVTM, CDR2 ANQGSEA, per germline. V lost 7 bases and J 0 bases, leaving 18 bases between the germline ends. The CDR3 loop spans 16 amino acids. CDR3 loop: CSAARRGRANTGELFF. For the CDR3, the DNA is TGCAGCGCCGCTCGTCGGGGGCGCGCGAACACCGGGGAGCTGTTTTTT.

This clonotype was observed a few times. A much larger clone differs from this one at a single base, so this may be a read error. Here the CDR3 reads CTSRIGQGNQPQHF. CDR3 DNA sequence: TGTACCAGCAGGATCGGACAGGGCAATCAGCCCCAGCATTTT. The chain is built from TRBV12-3 or TRBV12-4 and TRBJ1-5, with 7 bases lining up with TRBD1. CDR3 length equals 14 residues.